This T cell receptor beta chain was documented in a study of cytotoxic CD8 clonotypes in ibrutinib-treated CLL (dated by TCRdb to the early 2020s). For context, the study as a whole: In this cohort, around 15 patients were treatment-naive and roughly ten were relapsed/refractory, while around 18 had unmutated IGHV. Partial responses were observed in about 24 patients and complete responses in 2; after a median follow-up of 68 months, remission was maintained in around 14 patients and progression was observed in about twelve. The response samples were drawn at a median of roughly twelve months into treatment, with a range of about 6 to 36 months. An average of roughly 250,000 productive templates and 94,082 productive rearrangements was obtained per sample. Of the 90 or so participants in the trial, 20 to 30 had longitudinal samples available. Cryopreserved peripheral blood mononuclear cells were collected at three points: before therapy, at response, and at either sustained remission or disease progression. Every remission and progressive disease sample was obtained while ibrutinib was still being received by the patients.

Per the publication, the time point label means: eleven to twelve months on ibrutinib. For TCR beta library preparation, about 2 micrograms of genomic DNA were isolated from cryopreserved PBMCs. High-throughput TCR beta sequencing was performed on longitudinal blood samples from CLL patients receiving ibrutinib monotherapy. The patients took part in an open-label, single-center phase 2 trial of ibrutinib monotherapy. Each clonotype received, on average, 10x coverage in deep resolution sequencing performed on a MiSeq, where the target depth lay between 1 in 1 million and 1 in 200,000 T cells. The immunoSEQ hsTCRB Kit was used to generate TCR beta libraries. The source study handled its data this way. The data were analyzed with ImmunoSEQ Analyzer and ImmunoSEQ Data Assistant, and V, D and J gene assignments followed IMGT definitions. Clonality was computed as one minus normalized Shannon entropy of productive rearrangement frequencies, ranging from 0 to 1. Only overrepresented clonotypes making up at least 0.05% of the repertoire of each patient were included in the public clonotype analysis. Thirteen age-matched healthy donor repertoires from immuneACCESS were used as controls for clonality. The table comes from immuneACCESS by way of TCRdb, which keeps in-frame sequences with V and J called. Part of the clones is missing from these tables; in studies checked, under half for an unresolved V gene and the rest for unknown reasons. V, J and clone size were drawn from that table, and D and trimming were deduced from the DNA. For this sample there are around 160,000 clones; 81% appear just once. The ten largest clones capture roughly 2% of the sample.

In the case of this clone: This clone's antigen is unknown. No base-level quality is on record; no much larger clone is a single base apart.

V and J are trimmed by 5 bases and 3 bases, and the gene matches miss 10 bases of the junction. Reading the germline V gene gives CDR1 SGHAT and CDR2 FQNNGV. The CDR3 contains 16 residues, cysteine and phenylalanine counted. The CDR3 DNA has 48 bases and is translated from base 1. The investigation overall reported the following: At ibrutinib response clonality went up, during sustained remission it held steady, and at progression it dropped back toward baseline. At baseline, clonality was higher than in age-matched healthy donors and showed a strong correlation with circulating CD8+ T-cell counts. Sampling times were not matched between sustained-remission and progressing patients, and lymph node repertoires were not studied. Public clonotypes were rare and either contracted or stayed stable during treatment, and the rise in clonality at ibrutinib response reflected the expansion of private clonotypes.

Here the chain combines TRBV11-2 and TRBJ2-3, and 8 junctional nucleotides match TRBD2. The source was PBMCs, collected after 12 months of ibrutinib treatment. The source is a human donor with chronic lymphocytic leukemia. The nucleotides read TGTGCCAGCAGCATGACGGGGCTAGCGGGTACAGATACGCAGTATTTT. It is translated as CASSMTGLAGTDTQYF.